This entry describes one TCR beta chain. The length of the CDR3 is 11 residues. Germline V gene lookup returns CDR1 MDHEN and CDR2 SYDVKM. Deletions cut 3 bases from V and 3 bases from J, with 3 bases between. The sample is drawn from a study of control samples from healthy donors and cancer patients. Clones were sequenced by immunoSEQ multiplex PCR, and TCRdb holds only the in-frame ones, with some missing. This sample yields around 100,000 clones, of which around 88% are seen a single time; approximately 14% belongs to the top ten. The receptor's source is a man aged 30 to 39 in good health. The rearrangement joins TRBV28 to TRBJ2-7; D uncertain. Sequencing input: blood. CDR3 sequence (DNA): TGTGCCAGCAGTTTCAACTACGAGCAGTACTTC. Amino acid sequence: CASSFNYEQYF. The full variable domain, its missing parts supplied by reference TRBV28 and TRBJ2-7, is DVKVTQSSRYLVKRTGEKVFLECVQDMDHENMFWYRQDPGLGLRLIYFSYDVKMKEKGDIPEGYSVSREKKERFSLILESASTNQTSMYLCASSFNYEQYFGPGTRLTVT.